The 19 T cell receptor beta chains listed next were all sequenced from one sample in a study of blood T cell repertoires in COVID-19. Clones were sequenced by immunoSEQ multiplex PCR, and TCRdb holds only the in-frame ones, with some missing. The sample lists 140,000 to 150,000 clones, about 83% occurring once. The sample taken for sequencing was peripheral blood. Every receptor here comes from a young man with COVID-19, enrolled during active disease.

The chain recombines TRBV9 with TRBJ2-1, with 7 bases fitting TRBD2. After removal of 0 bases from V and 4 bases from J, the junction contained 16 bases not matched to a gene. The CDR3 extends over 19 amino acids. CDR1 and CDR2 from the germline V gene are SGDLS and YYNGEE. CDR3 nucleotides: TGTGCCAGCAGCGTAGTTAATCTAGCGGAGGGGCTTGGGTACAATGAGCAGTTCTTC. Translation gives CASSVVNLAEGLGYNEQFF.

This rearrangement joins TRBV19 to TRBJ1-5, with TRBD1 as a possible D gene (5 bases). The V end lost 5 bases, the J end lost 9 bases, and 11 bases lay between the germline ends. The CDR3 extends over 12 amino acids. Germline CDR1 reads LNHDA; CDR2 reads SQIVND (reference sequence). CDR3: CASSDGHWPQHF. For the CDR3, the DNA is TGTGCCAGTAGTGATGGACACTGGCCCCAGCATTTT.

The J gene is TRBJ1-3, the V gene TRBV5-4; D possibly corresponds to TRBD1 (5 bases). The CDR3 sequence is 16 residues long. V lost 3 bases and J 0 bases, leaving 13 bases between the germline ends. Germline V gene data show CDR1 as SGHNT and CDR2 as YYREEE (reference sequence). CDR3 bases: TGTGCCAGCAGCTGGGGCGGTCCGAGCTCTGGAAACACCATATATTTT. Its translation: CASSWGGPSSGNTIYF.

V is TRBV19 and J is TRBJ1-5; 9 positions agree with TRBD1. The V gene's germline CDR1 is LNHDA and CDR2 SQIVND (reference sequence). V lost 2 bases and J lost 2; bases outside the gene matches: 4. CDR3 length equals 16 residues. Here the CDR3 DNA reads TGTGCCAGTAGTATAATACAGGGGGCAGGCAATCAGCCCCAGCATTTT. It codes for CASSIIQGAGNQPQHF. Looking up the rest from reference TRBV19 and TRBJ1-5 gives the full variable domain: DGGITQSPKYLFRKEGQNVTLSCEQNLNHDAMYWYRQDPGQGLRLIYYSQIVNDFQKGDIAEGYSVSREKKESFPLTVTSAQKNPTAFYLCASSIIQGAGNQPQHFGDGTRLSIL.

The J gene is TRBJ2-3, the V gene TRBV4-1, with a tentative D call TRBD1 (6 bases). The CDR3 is 19 amino acids. Trimming removed 0 bases from V and 3 bases from J, with 22 bases in between. Looked up from germline, CDR1 is MGHRA and CDR2 is YSYEKL. The CDR3, as DNA: TGCGCCAGCAGCCAAGATCCCGGCCCCGCCAGGGGTGGAACAGATACGCAGTATTTT. Protein sequence: CASSQDPGPARGGTDTQYF.

The CDR3 region is CASSPSQEYTDTQYF. The DNA of the CDR3 is TGTGCCAGCTCACCATCACAGGAGTACACAGATACGCAGTATTTT. V is TRBV18 and J is TRBJ2-3; D perhaps matches TRBD1 (5 bases). This CDR3 comprises 15 residues. Germline CDR1 reads KGHSH; CDR2 reads LQKENI. With 2 bases removed from V and 2 bases from J, the gap between germline ends came to 11 bases.

This chain joins TRBV19 and TRBJ2-3; TRBD2 matches at 12 bases. V was clipped by 2 bases and J by 2 bases; unmatched bases: 5. The germline CDR1 and CDR2 sequences are LNHDA and SQIVND (reference sequence). This CDR3 spans 17 amino acids. In DNA form, the CDR3 reads TGTGCCAGTAGTATACTAGCGGGAGGGGATGACACAGATACGCAGTATTTT. It is translated as CASSILAGGDDTDTQYF.

CDR3 sequence: CASRPPSRPYEQYF. In nucleotides, the CDR3 is TGTGCCAGCAGACCCCCTAGCCGCCCCTACGAGCAGTACTTC. The V and J genes are TRBV28 and TRBJ2-7, with D perhaps matching TRBD2 (5 bases). CDR1 MDHEN and CDR2 SYDVKM come from the germline V gene. This CDR3 contains 14 residues. The V end was cut by 6 bases, the J end by 2 bases, with 14 bases between. The full variable domain, in which reference TRBV28 and TRBJ2-7 provide the parts outside the CDR3, is DVKVTQSSRYLVKRTGEKVFLECVQDMDHENMFWYRQDPGLGLRLIYFSYDVKMKEKGDIPEGYSVSREKKERFSLILESASTNQTSMYLCASRPPSRPYEQYFGPGTRLTVT.

This clone was counted a few times. This rearrangement joins TRBV6-5 to TRBJ2-7; 10 nucleotides align to TRBD2. Germline loops: CDR1 MNHEY, CDR2 SVGAGI. The CDR3 sequence is 14 residues long. The trim removed 2 bases at V and 7 bases at J, leaving 5 bases unmatched. CDR3 sequence (DNA): TGTGCCAGCAGTTACAGCGGGAGGGCCCGGGAGCAGTACTTC. This translates into CASSYSGRAREQYF.

The chain combines TRBV2 with TRBJ2-5; D may be TRBD2 (6 bases). Germline CDR1 and CDR2: SNHLY and FYNNEI. Trimming pared 7 bases from V and 5 bases from J, leaving 11 bases between. The CDR3 runs to 12 residues. CDR3 in DNA: TGTGCCAGCACGGAGGGCAGGGAGACCCAGTACTTC. Residues: CASTEGRETQYF.

V is TRBV19 and J is TRBJ2-1; a weak D match, TRBD2 (6 bases). The CDR3 length is 16 residues. The germline V gene encodes CDR1 LNHDA and CDR2 SQIVND (reference sequence). Trimming took off 4 bases at V and 3 bases at J, with 16 bases between the two ends. The DNA for the CDR3 is TGTGCCAGTAGTAAGGGGAATCCCGGGAGCTACAATGAGCAGTTCTTC. Translating gives CASSKGNPGSYNEQFF. Complete variable domain (other parts from reference TRBV19 and TRBJ2-1): DGGITQSPKYLFRKEGQNVTLSCEQNLNHDAMYWYRQDPGQGLRLIYYSQIVNDFQKGDIAEGYSVSREKKESFPLTVTSAQKNPTAFYLCASSKGNPGSYNEQFFGPGTRLTVL.

The chain employs TRBV24-1 and TRBJ1-1; D unresolved. Germline V CDR1 and CDR2: KGHDR, SFDVKD. Trimming took off 3 bases at V and 0 bases at J, with 4 bases between the two ends. The CDR3 extends over 13 amino acids. CDR3 in amino acids: CATSDPLNTEAFF. Written as DNA, the CDR3 is TGTGCCACCAGTGATCCTTTGAACACTGAAGCTTTCTTT.

The chain carries TRBV7-2 and TRBJ2-7, with TRBD2 matching over 8 bases. Per germline, CDR1 SGHTA and CDR2 FQGNSA. The CDR3 covers 16 residues. V was clipped by 0 bases and J by 4 bases; unmatched bases: 8. CDR3 region: CASSLAGPGGGYEQYF. The CDR3 DNA sequence: TGTGCCAGCAGCTTAGCAGGACCGGGAGGGGGATACGAGCAGTACTTC.

This chain uses TRBV2 with TRBJ2-7; 8 nucleotides match TRBD1. Trimming removed 7 bases from V and 0 bases from J; junction bases left unmatched: 5. The CDR3 sequence is 14 residues long. Germline CDR1 is SNHLY and CDR2 is FYNNEI. The CDR3 loop reads CASTRTGSSYEQYF. DNA of the CDR3: TGTGCCAGCACTCGGACAGGGAGCTCCTACGAGCAGTACTTC.

The V gene is TRBV19, the J gene TRBJ2-1; 7 bases are a match to TRBD2. The V and J ends lost 5 bases and 3 bases, in that order; junction bases with no gene match: 7. Germline V gene lookup returns CDR1 LNHDA and CDR2 SQIVND (reference sequence). This CDR3 is 15 amino acids long. CDR3 DNA sequence: TGTGCCAGTAGTGAAACTAGCGTGTTCTACAATGAGCAGTTCTTC. Encoded protein: CASSETSVFYNEQFF.

This chain links TRBV5-1 with TRBJ1-3, with D maybe TRBD1 (6 bases). The length of the CDR3 is 15 residues. Germline V lookup: CDR1 SGHRS, CDR2 YFSETQ. V lost 5 bases and J lost 2, with 14 bases in between. As DNA, the CDR3 is TGCGCCAGCAGGGCGGTGGGACAAACTGGAAACACCATATATTTT. Encoded protein: CASRAVGQTGNTIYF.

The chain recombines TRBV7-9 with TRBJ1-4; TRBD1 matches at 8 bases. With V trimmed by 3 bases and J by 5 bases, 2 bases remained unmatched. CDR3 length: 14 amino acids. Looked up from germline, CDR1 is SEHNR and CDR2 is FQNEAQ (reference sequence). The CDR3 sequence: CASSFGQGNEKLFF. CDR3 coding DNA: TGTGCCAGCAGCTTTGGACAGGGCAATGAAAAACTGTTTTTT.

The V and J genes are TRBV2 and TRBJ1-1; D is possibly TRBD1 (6 bases). The CDR3 consists of 12 residues. The germline CDR1 and CDR2 sequences are SNHLY and FYNNEI. Trimming left V 5 bases short and J 6 bases short, with 10 bases between. CDR3 protein: CASSNRGSEAFF. Written as DNA, the CDR3 is TGTGCCAGCAGTAATAGGGGGTCTGAAGCTTTCTTT.

The chain employs TRBV28 and TRBJ2-7; 9 nucleotides line up with TRBD2. This CDR3 spans 14 amino acids. Germline values: CDR1 MDHEN, CDR2 SYDVKM. Unmatched junction bases numbered 7, after V lost 4 bases and J lost 6 bases. CDR3 sequence: CASSSSGLAGEQYF. For the CDR3, the DNA is TGTGCCAGCAGTTCCTCGGGACTAGCTGGCGAGCAGTACTTC.